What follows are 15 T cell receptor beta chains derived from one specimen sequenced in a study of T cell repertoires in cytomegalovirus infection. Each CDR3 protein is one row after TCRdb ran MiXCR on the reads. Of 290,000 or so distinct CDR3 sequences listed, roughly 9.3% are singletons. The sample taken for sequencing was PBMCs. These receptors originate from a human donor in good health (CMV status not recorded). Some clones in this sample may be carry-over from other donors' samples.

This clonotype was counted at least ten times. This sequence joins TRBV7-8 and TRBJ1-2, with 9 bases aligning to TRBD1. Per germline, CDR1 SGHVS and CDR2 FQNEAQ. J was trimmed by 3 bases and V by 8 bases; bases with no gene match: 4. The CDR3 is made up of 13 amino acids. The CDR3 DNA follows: TGTGCCAGCGGGACAGGGCCTGACTATGGCTACACCTTC. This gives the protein CASGTGPDYGYTF. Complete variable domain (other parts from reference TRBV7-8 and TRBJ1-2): GAGVSQSPRYKVAKRGQDVALRCDPISGHVSLFWYQQALGQGPEFLTYFQNEAQLDKSGLPSDRFFAERPEGSVSTLKIQRTQQEDSAVYLCASGTGPDYGYTFGSGTRLTVV.

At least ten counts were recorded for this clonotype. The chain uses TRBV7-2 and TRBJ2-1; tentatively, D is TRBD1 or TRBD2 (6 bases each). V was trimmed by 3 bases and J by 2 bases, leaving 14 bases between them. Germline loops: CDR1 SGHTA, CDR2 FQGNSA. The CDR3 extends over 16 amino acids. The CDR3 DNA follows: TGTGCCAGCAGCTTCCTGGAGGGGGAACCCTACAATGAGCAGTTCTTC. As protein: CASSFLEGEPYNEQFF.

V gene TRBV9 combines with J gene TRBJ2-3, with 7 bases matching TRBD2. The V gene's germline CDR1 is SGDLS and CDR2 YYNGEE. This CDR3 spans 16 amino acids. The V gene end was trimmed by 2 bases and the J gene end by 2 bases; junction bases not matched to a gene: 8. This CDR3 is CASSVGGVRYTDTQYF. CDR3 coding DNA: TGTGCCAGCAGCGTGGGAGGGGTTCGCTACACAGATACGCAGTATTTT.

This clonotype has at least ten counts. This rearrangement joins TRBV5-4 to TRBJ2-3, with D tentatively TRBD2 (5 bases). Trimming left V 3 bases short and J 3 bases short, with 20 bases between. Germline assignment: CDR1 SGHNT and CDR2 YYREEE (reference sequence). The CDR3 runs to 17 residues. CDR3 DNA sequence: TGTGCCAGCAGCTCACCCCTCGCCAGCGGAATAACAGATACGCAGTATTTT. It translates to CASSSPLASGITDTQYF.

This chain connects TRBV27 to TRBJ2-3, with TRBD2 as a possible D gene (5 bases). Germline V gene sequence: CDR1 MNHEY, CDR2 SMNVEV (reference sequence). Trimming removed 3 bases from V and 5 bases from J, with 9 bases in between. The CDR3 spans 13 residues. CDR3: CASSLIARDTQYF. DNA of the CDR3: TGTGCCAGCAGTTTGATAGCGAGAGATACGCAGTATTTT.

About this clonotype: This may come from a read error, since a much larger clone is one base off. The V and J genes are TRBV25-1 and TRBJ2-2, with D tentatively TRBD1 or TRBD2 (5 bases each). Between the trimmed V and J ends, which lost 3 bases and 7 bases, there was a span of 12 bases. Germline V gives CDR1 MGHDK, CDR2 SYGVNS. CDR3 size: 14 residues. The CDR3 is CASSEGRISGELFF. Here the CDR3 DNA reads TGTGCCAGCAGTGAGGGACGGATAAGCGGGGAGCTGTTTTTT.

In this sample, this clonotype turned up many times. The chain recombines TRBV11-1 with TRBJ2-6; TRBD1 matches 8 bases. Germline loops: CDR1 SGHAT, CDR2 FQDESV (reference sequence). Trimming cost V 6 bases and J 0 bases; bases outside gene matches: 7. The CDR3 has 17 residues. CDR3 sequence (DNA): TGTGCCAGCAGGCCCGGACAGGGACGCTCTGGGGCCAACGTCCTGACTTTC. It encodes CASRPGQGRSGANVLTF.

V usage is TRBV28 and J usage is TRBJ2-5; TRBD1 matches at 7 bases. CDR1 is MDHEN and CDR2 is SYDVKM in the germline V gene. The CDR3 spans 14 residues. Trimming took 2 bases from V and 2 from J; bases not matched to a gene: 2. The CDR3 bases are TGTGCCAGCAGTTTACGGACAGGACAAGAGACCCAGTACTTC. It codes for CASSLRTGQETQYF. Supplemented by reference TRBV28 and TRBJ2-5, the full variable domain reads DVKVTQSSRYLVKRTGEKVFLECVQDMDHENMFWYRQDPGLGLRLIYFSYDVKMKEKGDIPEGYSVSREKKERFSLILESASTNQTSMYLCASSLRTGQETQYFGPGTRLLVL.

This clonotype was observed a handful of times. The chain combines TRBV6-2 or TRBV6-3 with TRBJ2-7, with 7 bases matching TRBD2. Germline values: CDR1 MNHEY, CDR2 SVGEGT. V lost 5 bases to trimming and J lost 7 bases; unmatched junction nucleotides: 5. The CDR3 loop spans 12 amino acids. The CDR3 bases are TGTGCCAGCAGTAAGGGGACTAAGGAGCAGTACGTC. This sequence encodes CASSKGTKEQYV.

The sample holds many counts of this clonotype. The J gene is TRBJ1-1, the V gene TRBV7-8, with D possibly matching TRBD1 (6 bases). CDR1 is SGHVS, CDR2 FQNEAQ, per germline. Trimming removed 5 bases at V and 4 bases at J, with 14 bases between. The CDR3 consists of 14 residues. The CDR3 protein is CASSVTGWGTEAFF. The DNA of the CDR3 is TGTGCCAGCAGCGTGACAGGCTGGGGCACTGAAGCTTTCTTT. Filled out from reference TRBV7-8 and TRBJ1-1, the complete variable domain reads GAGVSQSPRYKVAKRGQDVALRCDPISGHVSLFWYQQALGQGPEFLTYFQNEAQLDKSGLPSDRFFAERPEGSVSTLKIQRTQQEDSAVYLCASSVTGWGTEAFFGQGTRLTVV.

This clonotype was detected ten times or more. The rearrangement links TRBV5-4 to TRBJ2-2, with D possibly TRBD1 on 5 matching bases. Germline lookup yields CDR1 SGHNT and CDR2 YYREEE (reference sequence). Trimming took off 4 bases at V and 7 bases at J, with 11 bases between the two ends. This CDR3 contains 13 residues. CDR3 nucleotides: TGTGCCAGCAGCCGAGGACAAGGCGGGGAGCTGTTTTTT. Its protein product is CASSRGQGGELFF.

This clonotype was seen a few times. CDR3 region: CASRPGQGITTIREQYV. CDR3 DNA sequence: TGTGCCAGCAGACCGGGACAGGGAATTACTACGATTCGGGAGCAGTACGTC. The rearrangement joins TRBV6-4 to TRBJ2-7, with 9 bases lining up with TRBD1. The V gene end was trimmed by 6 bases and the J gene end by 7 bases; junction bases not matched to a gene: 19. Germline V CDR1 and CDR2: MRHNA, SNTAGT. The length of the CDR3 is 17 residues.

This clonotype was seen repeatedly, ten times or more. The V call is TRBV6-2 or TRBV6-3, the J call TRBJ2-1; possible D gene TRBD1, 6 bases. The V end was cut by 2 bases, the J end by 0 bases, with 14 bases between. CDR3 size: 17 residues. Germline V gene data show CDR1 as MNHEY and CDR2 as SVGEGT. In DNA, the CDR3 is TGTGCCAGCAGTTACCGGCTGGGGGCAAGCTCCTACAATGAGCAGTTCTTC. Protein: CASSYRLGASSYNEQFF.

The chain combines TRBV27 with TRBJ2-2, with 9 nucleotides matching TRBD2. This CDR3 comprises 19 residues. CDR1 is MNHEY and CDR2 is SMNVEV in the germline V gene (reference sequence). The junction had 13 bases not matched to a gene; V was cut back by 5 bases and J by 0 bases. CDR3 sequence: CASSDRGVAGAPNTGELFF. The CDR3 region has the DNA TGTGCCAGCAGTGACCGGGGGGTAGCGGGGGCCCCGAACACCGGGGAGCTGTTTTTT.

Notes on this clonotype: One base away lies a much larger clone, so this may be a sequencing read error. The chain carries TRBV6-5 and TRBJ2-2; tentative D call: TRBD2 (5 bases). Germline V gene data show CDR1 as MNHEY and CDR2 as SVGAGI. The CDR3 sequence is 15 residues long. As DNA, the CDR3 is TGTGCCAGCAGTTACTCGCGGTCGGGCACCGGGGAGCAGTTTTTT. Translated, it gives CASSYSRSGTGEQFF.